This TCR beta chain comes out of a study of blood T cell repertoires in COVID-19. Study context: Sources were T cells, B-cell-depleted T cells, or PBMCs; the material itself was cDNA or gDNA.

The CDR3 runs to 16 residues. The junction had 8 bases not matched to a gene; V was cut back by 6 bases and J by 4 bases. CDR1 SNHLY and CDR2 FYNNEI come from the germline V gene. In the original processing: Quantification of nucleated cells was approximated via reference gene primer amplification. The data were produced by immunoSEQ multiplex PCR, yet TCRdb's version contains in-frame clones alone and is incomplete. V and J calls and clone size are copied from that table; D and trimming were computed from the DNA. Of about 63,000 clones listed, roughly 77% are singletons. Patients from Seattle were sampled longitudinally, starting during active infection.

The chain combines TRBV2 with TRBJ2-3; 12 bases line up with TRBD2. Sequencing was performed on peripheral blood. The origin of this receptor is a man aged 60-69 years with COVID-19, enrolled during active disease. The CDR3 bases are TGTGCCAGCAGCCACTCGACTAGCGGGAGCCCAGATACGCAGTATTTT. Amino acids: CASSHSTSGSPDTQYF.